These 7 T cell receptor beta chains share one sample of origin, sequenced in a study of blood T cell repertoires in COVID-19 (dated by TCRdb to between 2020 and 2021). To prepare the library, the immunoSEQ multiplex PCR assay was applied. TCRdb holds this immuneACCESS table with in-frame rearrangements only. Some clones are missing; in checked studies, unresolved V genes explain under half, and the rest has no known cause. The sample contains 180,000 or so clones, roughly 83% of them found a single time. Around 6% of the sample is in the top ten clones. The sequenced sample consisted of PBMCs or T cells enriched from blood (not recorded which). The receptors were sampled from a man between 40 and 49 years old with acute COVID-19.

The V gene is TRBV19, the J gene TRBJ2-1, with 9 bases that match TRBD2. The CDR3 runs to 15 residues. V gave up 5 bases and J gave up 5 bases; unmatched junction bases: 7. CDR1 and CDR2 from the germline V gene are LNHDA and SQIVND (reference sequence). CDR3 in DNA: TGTGCCAGTAGTTTTAGCGGGAGCATGGACAATGAGCAGTTCTTC. Residues: CASSFSGSMDNEQFF.

This clone has just one count. This chain joins TRBV7-8 and TRBJ2-6; a weak D match, TRBD2 (5 bases). The CDR3 sequence is 16 residues long. Germline-derived CDR1 and CDR2 are SGHVS and FQNEAQ. Between the trimmed V and J ends, which lost 7 bases and 3 bases, there was a span of 16 bases. Here the CDR3 reads CASTLAGAGGANVLTF. As DNA, the CDR3 is TGTGCCAGCACCCTAGCAGGCGCAGGTGGGGCCAACGTCCTGACTTTC.

This clone was detected a few times. V gene TRBV15 combines with J gene TRBJ1-2; D gene ambiguous. Between the trimmed V and J ends, which lost 0 bases and 12 bases, there was a span of 11 bases. Per the germline V gene, CDR1 is LNHNV and CDR2 is YYDKDF (reference sequence). The CDR3 contains 12 residues. As DNA, the CDR3 is TGTGCCACCAGCAGAGAGACGGCAGGAAACACCTTC. It codes for CATSRETAGNTF.

CDR3 nucleotide sequence: TGTGCCAGCAGCCAAGAAAAAGGACTAGCGGATACGCAGTATTTT. Translation: CASSQEKGLADTQYF. The rearrangement joins TRBV3-1 (or the pseudogene TRBV3-2) to TRBJ2-3; TRBD2 matches 9 bases. Germline CDR1 LGHDT, CDR2 YNNKEL (reference sequence). This CDR3 contains 15 residues. The V and J ends lost 0 bases and 6 bases, in that order; junction bases with no gene match: 4.

This clone occurred once. The gene calls are TRBV9 and TRBJ2-7; TRBD1 matches 10 bases. This CDR3 is built from 13 residues. The ends lost 4 bases at V and 5 bases at J; junction bases unmatched: 3. Germline loops: CDR1 SGDLS, CDR2 YYNGEE. The DNA for the CDR3 is TGTGCCAGCAGCAACGGACAGGGGGACGAGCAGTACTTC. Its translation: CASSNGQGDEQYF.

The V and J genes are TRBV27 and TRBJ2-2; D is ambiguous. This CDR3 region has 15 residues. Germline CDR1 MNHEY, CDR2 SMNVEV (reference sequence). V dropped 3 bases and J dropped 0 bases, with 8 bases sitting between them. The CDR3 spells CASSFVLANTGELFF. The CDR3 DNA reads TGTGCCAGCAGTTTTGTTCTAGCGAACACCGGGGAGCTGTTTTTT.

J is TRBJ2-3 and V is TRBV15, with TRBD2 matching over 9 bases. Germline values: CDR1 LNHNV, CDR2 YYDKDF (reference sequence). The CDR3 covers 14 residues. The J segment lost 5 bases and the V segment lost 3 bases, leaving 3 bases of the junction unmatched. The CDR3 DNA sequence: TGTGCCACCAGCAGTAGCGGGAGTGTAGATACGCAGTATTTT. This gives the protein CATSSSGSVDTQYF. The full variable domain, rest sourced from reference TRBV15 and TRBJ2-3, is DAMVIQNPRYQVTQFGKPVTLSCSQTLNHNVMYWYQQKSSQAPKLLFHYYDKDFNNEADTPDNFQSRRPNTSFCFLDIRSPGLGDTAMYLCATSSSGSVDTQYFGPGTRLTVL.